These 27 T cell receptor beta chains share one sample of origin, sequenced in a study of T cells in localized non-small cell lung cancer. The assay was immunoSEQ multiplex PCR, and TCRdb's table has in-frame clones only and misses some. The profile covers 70,000 to 85,000 clones, with approximately 88% appearing a single time and 1% to 1.5% taken by the ten largest. The sequencing here drew on peripheral blood, taken before any cancer treatment. The origin of the receptors is a female donor of 60 years or more with stage I lung adenocarcinoma.

The chain links TRBV6-5 to TRBJ2-7; no clear D. The CDR3 is 14 residues long. Germline-derived CDR1 and CDR2 are MNHEY and SVGAGI. Trimming cost V 6 bases and J 0 bases, with 12 bases left between them. The CDR3 sequence: CASRSRRSSYEQYF. As DNA, the CDR3 is TGTGCCAGCAGATCCCGACGGTCCTCCTACGAGCAGTACTTC.

The J gene is TRBJ2-1, the V gene TRBV7-2; 8 bases fit TRBD1. This CDR3 comprises 17 residues. Trimming at V came to 1 base and at J to 8 bases, leaving 13 bases not matched to a gene. Per germline, CDR1 SGHTA and CDR2 FQGNSA. CDR3 nucleotides: TGTGCCAGCAGCTTAGGGTGGTCGTGGACAGGGCATGATGAGCAGTTCTTC. Its translation is CASSLGWSWTGHDEQFF.

With regard to this clone: At one end, the junction sequence differs from germline, possibly due to a read error. The chain uses TRBV5-3 and TRBJ2-7; TRBD1 agrees at 9 bases. TRBV5-3 is flagged as an ORF with uncertain function. This CDR3 spans 13 amino acids. In DNA, the CDR3 is TGTGCCAGCAGCTCCGGGACAGGGAACGAGCAGTACTTC. It encodes CASSSGTGNEQYF.

The V gene is TRBV18, the J gene TRBJ2-7; TRBD2 is a possible D gene (6 bases). CDR1 is KGHSH, CDR2 LQKENI, per germline. Trimming removed 2 bases at V and 0 bases at J, with 14 bases between. The CDR3 extends over 16 amino acids. The DNA for the CDR3 is TGTGCCAGCTCACCAACAATGGCTAGCGCCTCCTACGAGCAGTACTTC. Its protein product is CASSPTMASASYEQYF.

The V gene is TRBV9, the J gene TRBJ1-2, with TRBD1 identical over 9 bases. Germline values: CDR1 SGDLS, CDR2 YYNGEE. CDR3 length: 15 residues. The V gene end was trimmed by 4 bases and the J gene end by 8 bases; junction bases not matched to a gene: 12. The CDR3 coding sequence is TGTGCCAGCAGCCCGACCGGGACAGGGCTTGGAGGCTACACCTTC. Its translation is CASSPTGTGLGGYTF.

This clone came up a few times. This chain joins TRBV7-6 and TRBJ1-1; D is ambiguous. CDR1 is SGHVS and CDR2 is FNYEAQ in the germline V gene. V was pared by 0 bases and J by 5 bases, with 13 bases between. CDR3 length equals 15 residues. CDR3 sequence reads: CASSLAPMDGTEAFF. The CDR3 DNA reads TGTGCCAGCAGCTTAGCCCCAATGGACGGGACTGAAGCTTTCTTT.

This chain uses TRBV29-1 with TRBJ1-1, with TRBD1 identical over 11 bases. Germline-derived CDR1 and CDR2 are SQVTM and ANQGSEA. Trimming took 4 bases from V and 3 from J; bases not matched to a gene: 10. The CDR3 extends over 16 amino acids. The CDR3 protein is CSVAGQGGRKDTEAFF. The CDR3 region has the DNA TGCAGCGTTGCGGGACAGGGGGGGCGAAAGGACACTGAAGCTTTCTTT.

This clone was detected only once. This chain connects TRBV5-1 to TRBJ2-3; the D is unclear. CDR1 and CDR2 (germline): SGHRS, YFSETQ. This CDR3 contains 14 residues. The germline V and J ends were trimmed by 0 bases and 5 bases, with 10 bases remaining between them. In DNA, the CDR3 is TGCGCCAGCAGCTTGGAATGGGTTGGAGATACGCAGTATTTT. This codes for CASSLEWVGDTQYF.

The chain has TRBV5-4 and TRBJ1-3; D is unclear. V shed 7 bases and J shed 0 bases, with 11 bases lying between them. Germline loops: CDR1 SGHNT, CDR2 YYREEE (reference sequence). This CDR3 region has 14 residues. CDR3 nucleotide sequence: TGTGCCAGCGGAGGACGGATCTCTGGAAACACCATATATTTT. Translation: CASGGRISGNTIYF. Filled out from reference TRBV5-4 and TRBJ1-3, the complete variable domain reads ETGVTQSPTHLIKTRGQQVTLRCSSQSGHNTVSWYQQALGQGPQFIFQYYREEENGRGNFPPRFSGLQFPNYSSELNVNALELDDSALYLCASGGRISGNTIYFGEGSWLTVV.

This clone was seen a handful of times. The chain combines TRBV28 with TRBJ2-2, with 7 bases identical to TRBD1. The V gene's germline CDR1 is MDHEN and CDR2 SYDVKM. This CDR3 spans 15 amino acids. V was clipped by 6 bases and J by 7 bases; unmatched bases: 11. This chain's CDR3 is CASSRQGERNGELFF. Written as DNA, the CDR3 is TGTGCCAGCAGCCGACAGGGAGAAAGGAACGGGGAGCTGTTTTTT.

The chain combines TRBV6-1 with TRBJ2-3, with a tentative D call TRBD2 (5 bases). V shed 0 bases and J shed 0 bases, with 7 bases lying between them. This CDR3 comprises 15 residues. CDR1 is MNHNS, CDR2 SASEGT, per germline. CDR3 loop: CASSEASGSTDTQYF. The CDR3 DNA follows: TGTGCCAGCAGTGAAGCGTCGGGGAGCACAGATACGCAGTATTTT.

Written as DNA, the CDR3 is TGTGCCTGGAGTTCCCCCTATCCGGCTTTCTTT. This codes for CAWSSPYPAFF. The chain joins TRBV30 to TRBJ1-1; D is ambiguous. This CDR3 has 11 residues. V was cut by 2 bases and J by 11 bases, with 12 bases left in between. Germline CDR1 and CDR2: GTSNPN and SVGIG (reference sequence).

Here the CDR3 DNA reads TGTGCCACCAGCAGAGAGGACTATGGCTACACCTTC. Its protein is CATSREDYGYTF. This chain uses TRBV15 with TRBJ1-2; D not certain. The V end lost 0 bases, the J end lost 3 bases, and 2 bases lay between the germline ends. The CDR3 has 12 residues. Germline CDR1 LNHNV, CDR2 YYDKDF (reference sequence).

The V call is TRBV7-2, the J call TRBJ2-7; 10 bases align to TRBD2. V was pared by 4 bases and J by 2 bases, with 17 bases of the junction left unmatched. Germline CDR1 reads SGHTA; CDR2 reads FQGNSA. CDR3 length: 19 residues. The CDR3 is CASSSTKASLAGTPYEQYF. The DNA of the CDR3 is TGTGCCAGCAGCTCGACAAAGGCTTCACTAGCGGGAACCCCCTACGAGCAGTACTTC.

The V and J genes are TRBV5-1 and TRBJ1-4; 7 bases agree with TRBD1. The length of the CDR3 is 14 residues. Trimming took 4 bases from V and 4 from J; bases not matched to a gene: 4. Germline CDR1 and CDR2: SGHRS and YFSETQ. The CDR3 is CASSPRDSNEKLFF. In nucleotides, the CDR3 is TGCGCCAGCAGCCCCCGGGACAGTAATGAAAAACTGTTTTTT.

This clone has a handful of counts. The chain links TRBV6-5 to TRBJ1-4; the D gene is possibly TRBD1 (6 bases). This CDR3 region has 14 residues. Germline V lookup: CDR1 MNHEY, CDR2 SVGAGI. V lost 4 bases, J lost 5 bases, and 11 bases lay in between. As DNA, the CDR3 is TGTGCCAGCAGTTCCCGGACAGTGAATGAAAAACTGTTTTTT. Amino acid sequence: CASSSRTVNEKLFF.

The CDR3 region is CTSSPRVLHKNTDTQYF. CDR3 nucleotides: TGCACCAGCAGCCCCAGAGTGTTGCATAAGAACACAGATACGCAGTATTTT. This chain links TRBV1 with TRBJ2-3. TRBV1 constitutes a pseudogene. This CDR3 has 17 residues.

V gene TRBV6-6 combines with J gene TRBJ1-5, with 8 bases identical to TRBD1. Trimming at V came to 4 bases and at J to 6 bases, leaving 2 bases not matched to a gene. Germline assignment: CDR1 MNHNY and CDR2 SVGAGI (reference sequence). The CDR3 covers 13 residues. The CDR3 coding sequence is TGTGCCAGCAGTTGGACAGGGAGTCAGCCCCAGCATTTT. Protein product: CASSWTGSQPQHF.

The CDR3 loop is CASSIHRGRVNTEAFF. Written as DNA, the CDR3 is TGTGCCAGTAGTATACACAGGGGGCGTGTGAACACTGAAGCTTTCTTT. The chain joins TRBV19 to TRBJ1-1, with 9 bases identical to TRBD1. Germline CDR1 reads LNHDA; CDR2 reads SQIVND (reference sequence). Unmatched junction bases numbered 4, after V lost 2 bases and J lost 0 bases. The CDR3 extends over 16 amino acids.

This chain connects TRBV7-2 to TRBJ2-7; 7 bases match TRBD1. Germline V gene data show CDR1 as SGHTA and CDR2 as FQGNSA. The V gene end was trimmed by 1 base and the J gene end by 2 bases; junction bases not matched to a gene: 2. The CDR3 sequence is 14 residues long. In DNA form, the CDR3 reads TGTGCCAGCAGCTTAGACCAGGGGGCCTACGAGCAGTACTTC. It specifies CASSLDQGAYEQYF.

The chain is built from TRBV7-3 and TRBJ2-7; TRBD2 aligns across 8 bases. Germline V lookup: CDR1 SGHTA, CDR2 FQGTGA. With V trimmed by 2 bases and J by 2 bases, 5 bases remained unmatched. The length of the CDR3 is 15 residues. In DNA, the CDR3 is TGTGCCAGCAGCTTAGCGGCGGGAGGACCCTACGAGCAGTACTTC. The encoded protein is CASSLAAGGPYEQYF.

J is TRBJ1-2 and V is TRBV5-4; no clear D gene. CDR3 size: 14 residues. V was shortened by 1 base and J by 8 bases, with 15 bases between the two germline ends. Germline V lookup: CDR1 SGHNT, CDR2 YYREEE (reference sequence). Written as DNA, the CDR3 is TGTGCCAGCAGCTTGTGGGATAAATTGGAGGGCTACACCTTC. Its translation: CASSLWDKLEGYTF.

The CDR3 sequence: CASSPKGGDSHSYNEQFF. For the CDR3, the DNA is TGTGCCAGCAGCCCCAAGGGGGGGGACTCGCACTCCTACAATGAGCAGTTCTTC. The chain links TRBV7-3 to TRBJ2-1; possible D gene TRBD2, 7 bases. V was shortened by 5 bases and J by 0 bases, with 20 bases between the two germline ends. Germline assignment: CDR1 SGHTA and CDR2 FQGTGA. This CDR3 is 18 amino acids long.

This chain joins TRBV13 and TRBJ2-7; no definite D call. The CDR3 is made up of 14 amino acids. V lost 5 bases and J 2 bases, leaving 13 bases between the germline ends. Germline CDR1 PRHDT, CDR2 FYEKMQ (reference sequence). The CDR3 is CASSPWTSPYEQYF. The CDR3 DNA is TGTGCCAGCAGCCCTTGGACCTCTCCCTACGAGCAGTACTTC.

This chain joins TRBV2 and TRBJ2-1, with 8 nucleotides matching TRBD1. CDR1 SNHLY and CDR2 FYNNEI come from the germline V gene. CDR3 length: 15 residues. Trimming took 4 bases from V and 8 from J; bases not matched to a gene: 10. The CDR3: CASSAGQGGIHEQFF. CDR3 bases: TGTGCCAGCAGTGCCGGACAGGGCGGTATTCATGAGCAGTTCTTC.

This chain connects TRBV7-3 to TRBJ1-2; a weak D match, TRBD1 (5 bases). The V gene's germline CDR1 is SGHTA and CDR2 FQGTGA. This CDR3 spans 17 amino acids. The V end lost 0 bases, the J end lost 4 bases, and 18 bases lay between the germline ends. The DNA of the CDR3 is TGTGCCAGCAGCTTAACGGGAACAACAGGTTCCTCCTATGGCTACACCTTC. As protein: CASSLTGTTGSSYGYTF.

CDR3 protein: CASSPKGGVYNEQFF. CDR3 sequence (DNA): TGTGCCAGCAGTCCCAAAGGGGGGGTCTACAATGAGCAGTTCTTC. The chain couples TRBV6-1 to TRBJ2-1; possible D gene TRBD2, 7 bases. This CDR3 region has 15 residues. V lost 5 bases to trimming and J lost 3 bases, with 14 bases between them. Germline CDR1 and CDR2: MNHNS and SASEGT.